This T cell receptor beta chain was sequenced during a study of cytotoxic CD8 clonotypes in ibrutinib-treated CLL (dated by TCRdb to the early 2020s). For the study in its entirety: In this cohort, about 15 patients were treatment-naive and about a dozen were relapsed/refractory, while some 18 had unmutated IGHV. Partial responses were observed in about 24 patients and complete responses in 2; after a median follow-up of around 68 months, remission was maintained in 14 patients and progression was observed in some 12. The response samples were drawn at a median of approximately 12 months into treatment, with a range of roughly 6 to 36 months. On average, each sample had roughly 260,000 productive templates and tens of thousands of productive rearrangements. Of the 90 or so participants in the trial, 25 to 30 had longitudinal samples available. Cryopreserved peripheral blood mononuclear cells were collected at three points: before therapy, at response, and at either sustained remission or disease progression. Patients were still on ibrutinib when every remission and progressive disease sample was collected.

V lost 3 bases and J lost 3 bases; the stretch between them is 6 bases long. Including cysteine and phenylalanine, the CDR3 has 13 amino acids. The entry retains the CDR3 DNA only, 39 bases that are in frame from base 1. Taken from the germline V gene (reference sequence), the CDR1 and CDR2 loops are MNHEY and SMNVEV. A MiSeq instrument was used for deep resolution sequencing, which targeted depths ranging from 1 in 1 million up to 1 in 200,000 T cells, with coverage averaging 10x for each clonotype. The immunoSEQ hsTCRB Kit was used to generate the TCR beta libraries. The study's processing was this. The data were analyzed with ImmunoSEQ Analyzer and ImmunoSEQ Data Assistant, and V, D and J gene assignments followed IMGT definitions. Clonality, with values ranging from 0 to 1, was calculated as one minus the normalized Shannon entropy of productive rearrangement frequencies. Public clonotype analysis was restricted to overrepresented clonotypes comprising at least 0.05% of each patient's repertoire. Repertoires from 10 to 15 age-matched healthy donors in immuneACCESS were used as clonality controls. TCRdb mirrors the immuneACCESS table, restricted to in-frame sequences. Some clones are absent from its copies; in checked studies, under half trace to an unresolved V gene, and the reason for the others is unknown. The V and J calls and the clone size are those of that table, but D and trimming were determined from the DNA. A total of approximately 320,000 clones appear in this sample, roughly 70% of them only once. 5% to 6.5% of the sample lies in the top ten.

What the research found in general, with its limitations: Sampling times were not matched between patients in sustained remission and patients whose disease was progressing, and lymph node repertoires were not examined. Public clonotypes were rare and either shrank or stayed stable during treatment, and the rise in clonality at ibrutinib response reflected expansion of private clonotypes. At baseline, clonality was higher than in age-matched healthy donors and showed a strong correlation with circulating CD8+ T-cell counts. An increase in clonality was observed at ibrutinib response, with clonality remaining stable during sustained remission and falling back toward baseline at progression.

Roughly 2 micrograms of genomic DNA were extracted from cryopreserved PBMCs for TCR beta library preparation. High-throughput TCR beta sequencing was performed on longitudinal blood samples from CLL patients receiving ibrutinib monotherapy. The patients took part in an open-label, single-center phase 2 trial of ibrutinib monotherapy. This clone turned up a few times. Its binding antigen is unknown. Base qualities are not recorded, but no much larger clone differs from it by a single base. The source material was PBMCs, sampled after 36 months of ibrutinib treatment. The chain joins TRBV27 to TRBJ1-5, with no reliable assignment of the D segment. The clonotype was recovered from a human donor with chronic lymphocytic leukemia. DNA sequence: TGTGCCAGCAGTTTTGGAAACAATCAGCCCCAGCATTTT. Translation gives CASSFGNNQPQHF.